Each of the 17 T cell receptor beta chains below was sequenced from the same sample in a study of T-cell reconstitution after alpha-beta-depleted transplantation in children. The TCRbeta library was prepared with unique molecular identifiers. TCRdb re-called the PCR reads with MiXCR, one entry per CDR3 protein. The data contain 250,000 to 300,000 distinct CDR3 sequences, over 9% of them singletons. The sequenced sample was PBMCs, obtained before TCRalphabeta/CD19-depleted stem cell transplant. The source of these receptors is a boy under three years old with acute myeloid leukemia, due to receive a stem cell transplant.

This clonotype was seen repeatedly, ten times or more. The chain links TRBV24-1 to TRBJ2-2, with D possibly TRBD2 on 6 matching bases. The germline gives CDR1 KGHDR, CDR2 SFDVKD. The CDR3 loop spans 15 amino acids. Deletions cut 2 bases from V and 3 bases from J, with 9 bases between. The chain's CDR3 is CATSDWGVDTGELFF. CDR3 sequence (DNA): TGTGCCACCAGTGATTGGGGGGTGGACACCGGGGAGCTGTTTTTT.

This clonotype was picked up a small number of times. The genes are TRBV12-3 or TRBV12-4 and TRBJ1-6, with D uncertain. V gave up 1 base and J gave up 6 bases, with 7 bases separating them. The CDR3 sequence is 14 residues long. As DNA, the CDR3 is TGTGCCAGCAGTTTAGGTCAAACTAATTCACCCCTCCACTTT. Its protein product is CASSLGQTNSPLHF.

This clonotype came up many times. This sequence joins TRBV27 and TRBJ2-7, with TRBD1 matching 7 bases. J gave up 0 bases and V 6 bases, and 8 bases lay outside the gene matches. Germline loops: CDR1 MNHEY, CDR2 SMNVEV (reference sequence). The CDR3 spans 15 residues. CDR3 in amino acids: CASSFRQGLSYEQYF. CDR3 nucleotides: TGTGCCAGCAGCTTCCGACAGGGTCTCTCCTACGAGCAGTACTTC.

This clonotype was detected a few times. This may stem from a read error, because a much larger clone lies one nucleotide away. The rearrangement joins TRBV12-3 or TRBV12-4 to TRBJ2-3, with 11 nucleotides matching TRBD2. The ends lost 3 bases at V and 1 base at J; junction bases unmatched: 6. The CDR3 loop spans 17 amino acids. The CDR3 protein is CASSFRLSGRGTDTQYF. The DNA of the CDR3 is TGTGCCAGCAGTTTCAGGCTTAGCGGGAGGGGCACAGATACGCAGTATTTT.

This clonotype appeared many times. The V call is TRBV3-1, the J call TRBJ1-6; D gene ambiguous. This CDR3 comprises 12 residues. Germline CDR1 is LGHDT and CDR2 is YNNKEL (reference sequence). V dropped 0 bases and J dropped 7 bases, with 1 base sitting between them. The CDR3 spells CASSQDNSPLHF. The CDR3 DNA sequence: TGTGCCAGCAGCCAAGACAATTCACCCCTCCACTTT.

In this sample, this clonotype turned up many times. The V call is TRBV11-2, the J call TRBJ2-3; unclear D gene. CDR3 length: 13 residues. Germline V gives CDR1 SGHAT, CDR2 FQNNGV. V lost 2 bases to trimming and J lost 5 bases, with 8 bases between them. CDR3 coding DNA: TGTGCCAGCAGCTTAAGGTGGCTAGATACGCAGTATTTT. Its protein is CASSLRWLDTQYF.

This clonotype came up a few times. The CDR3 region has the DNA TGCAGTGCCCCAAGCGGGGGGCCCTCCTACGAGCAGTACTTC. It encodes CSAPSGGPSYEQYF. The chain couples TRBV20-1 to TRBJ2-7, with 9 nucleotides matching TRBD2. The CDR3 runs to 14 residues. Germline values: CDR1 DFQATT, CDR2 SNEGSKA (reference sequence). V lost 6 bases and J lost 0; bases outside the gene matches: 6.

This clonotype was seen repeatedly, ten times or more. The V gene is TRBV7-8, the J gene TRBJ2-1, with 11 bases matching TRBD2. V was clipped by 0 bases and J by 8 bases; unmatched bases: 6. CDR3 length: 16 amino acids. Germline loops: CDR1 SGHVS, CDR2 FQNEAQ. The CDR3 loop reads CASSLALASGRYEQFF. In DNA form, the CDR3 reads TGTGCCAGCAGCTTAGCGCTGGCTAGCGGGAGGTATGAGCAGTTCTTC.

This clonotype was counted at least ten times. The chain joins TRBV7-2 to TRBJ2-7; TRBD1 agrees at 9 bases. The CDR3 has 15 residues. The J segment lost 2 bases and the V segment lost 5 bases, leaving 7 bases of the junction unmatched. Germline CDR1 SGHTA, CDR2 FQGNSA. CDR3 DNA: TGTGCCAGCAGCGTACAGGGGGCGCAGACCTACGAGCAGTACTTC. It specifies CASSVQGAQTYEQYF. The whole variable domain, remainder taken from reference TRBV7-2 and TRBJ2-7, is GAGVSQSPSNKVTEKGKDVELRCDPISGHTALYWYRQSLGQGLEFLIYFQGNSAPDKSGLPSDRFSAERTGGSVSTLTIQRTQQEDSAVYLCASSVQGAQTYEQYFGPGTRLTVT.

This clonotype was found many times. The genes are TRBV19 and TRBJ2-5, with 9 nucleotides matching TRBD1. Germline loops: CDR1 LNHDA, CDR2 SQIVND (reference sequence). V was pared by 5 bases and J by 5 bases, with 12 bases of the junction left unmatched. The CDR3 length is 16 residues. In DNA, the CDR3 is TGTGCCAGTAGTGGGGACAGGGAGCGCGTGAGGGAGACCCAGTACTTC. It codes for CASSGDRERVRETQYF.

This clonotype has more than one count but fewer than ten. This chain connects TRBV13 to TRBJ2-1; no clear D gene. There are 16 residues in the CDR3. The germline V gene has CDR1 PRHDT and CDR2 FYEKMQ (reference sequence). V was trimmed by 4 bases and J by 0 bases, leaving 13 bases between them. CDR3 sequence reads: CASSWPPAGSYNEQFF. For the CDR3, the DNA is TGTGCCAGCAGCTGGCCCCCGGCCGGCTCCTACAATGAGCAGTTCTTC. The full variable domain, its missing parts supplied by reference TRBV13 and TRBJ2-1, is AAGVIQSPRHLIKEKRETATLKCYPIPRHDTVYWYQQGPGQDPQFLISFYEKMQSDKGSIPDRFSAQQFSDYHSELNMSSLELGDSALYFCASSWPPAGSYNEQFFGPGTRLTVL.

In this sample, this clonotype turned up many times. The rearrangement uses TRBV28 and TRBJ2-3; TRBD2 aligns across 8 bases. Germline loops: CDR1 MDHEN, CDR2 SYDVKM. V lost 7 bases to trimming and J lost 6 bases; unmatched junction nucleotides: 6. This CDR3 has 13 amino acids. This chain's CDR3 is CASNTGGPDTQYF. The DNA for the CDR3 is TGTGCCAGCAATACGGGAGGGCCGGATACGCAGTATTTT.

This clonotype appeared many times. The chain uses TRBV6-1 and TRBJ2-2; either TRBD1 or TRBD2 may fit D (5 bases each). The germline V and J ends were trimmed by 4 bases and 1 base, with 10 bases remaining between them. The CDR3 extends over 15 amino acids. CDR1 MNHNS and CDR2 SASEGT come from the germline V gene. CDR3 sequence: CASSAPGRNTGELFF. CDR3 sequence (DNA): TGTGCCAGCAGTGCCCCGGGACGGAACACCGGGGAGCTGTTTTTT.

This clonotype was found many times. CDR3 coding DNA: TGCGCCAGCAGACCGAAGCATGGCTCACCCCTCCACTTT. Its protein product is CASRPKHGSPLHF. The chain recombines TRBV5-1 with TRBJ1-6; D is unresolved. The CDR3 is 13 residues long. CDR1 and CDR2 from the germline V gene are SGHRS and YFSETQ. Trimming left V 5 bases short and J 10 bases short, with 13 bases between.

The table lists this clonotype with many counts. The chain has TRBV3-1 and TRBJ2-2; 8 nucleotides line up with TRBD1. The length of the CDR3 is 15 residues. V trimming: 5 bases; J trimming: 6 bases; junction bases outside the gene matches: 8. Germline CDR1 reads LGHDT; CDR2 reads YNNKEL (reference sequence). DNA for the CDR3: TGTGCCAGCAGCTTGGGACAGGTCATCGCCGGGGAGCTGTTTTTT. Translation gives CASSLGQVIAGELFF. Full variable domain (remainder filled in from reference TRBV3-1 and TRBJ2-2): DTAVSQTPKYLVTQMGNDKSIKCEQNLGHDTMYWYKQDSKKFLKIMFSYNNKELIINETVPNRFSPKSPDKAHLNLHINSLELGDSAVYFCASSLGQVIAGELFFGEGSRLTVL.

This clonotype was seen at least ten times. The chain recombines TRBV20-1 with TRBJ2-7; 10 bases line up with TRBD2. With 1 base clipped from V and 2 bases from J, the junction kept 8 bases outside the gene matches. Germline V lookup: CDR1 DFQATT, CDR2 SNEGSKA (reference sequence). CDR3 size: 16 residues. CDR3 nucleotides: TGCAGTGCTAGAGTCCCTAGCGGGAGAAATCCCTACGAGCAGTACTTC. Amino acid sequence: CSARVPSGRNPYEQYF.

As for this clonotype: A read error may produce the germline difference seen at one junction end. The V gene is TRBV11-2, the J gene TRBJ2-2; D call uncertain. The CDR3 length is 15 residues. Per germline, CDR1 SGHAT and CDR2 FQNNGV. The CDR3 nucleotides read TGTGCCAACAGCTTATGGGCAGGCGATACCGGGGAGCTGTTTTTT. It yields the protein CANSLWAGDTGELFF. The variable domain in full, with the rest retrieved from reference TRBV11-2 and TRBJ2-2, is EAGVAQSPRYKIIEKRQSVAFWCNPISGHATLYWYQQILGQGPKLLIQFQNNGVVDDSQLPKDRFSAERLKGVDSTLKIQPAKLEDSAVYLCANSLWAGDTGELFFGEGSRLTVL.